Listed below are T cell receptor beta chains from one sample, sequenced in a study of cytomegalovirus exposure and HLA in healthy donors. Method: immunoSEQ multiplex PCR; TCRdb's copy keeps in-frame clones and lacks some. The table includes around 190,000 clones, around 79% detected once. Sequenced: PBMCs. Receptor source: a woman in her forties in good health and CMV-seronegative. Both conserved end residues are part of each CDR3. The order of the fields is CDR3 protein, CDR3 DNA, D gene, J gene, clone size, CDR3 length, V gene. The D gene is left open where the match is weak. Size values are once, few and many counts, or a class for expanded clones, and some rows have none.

CASSLGRHNEQFF,TGCGCCAGCAGCTTGGGGAGGCACAATGAGCAGTTCTTC,.,TRBJ2-1,few,13,TRBV5-1
CASSDSFGAQNTGELFF,TGTGCCAGCAGTGACTCGTTTGGTGCACAGAACACCGGGGAGCTGTTTTTT,.,TRBJ2-2,.,17,TRBV6-4
CASSDPKGGDYSNQPQHF,TGCGCCAGCAGTGACCCTAAAGGGGGGGATTATAGCAATCAGCCCCAGCATTTT,.,TRBJ1-5,.,18,TRBV10-1
CADGGGRGSTDTQYF,TGTGCCGACGGAGGCGGGAGGGGTAGCACAGATACGCAGTATTTT,TRBD2,TRBJ2-3,few,15,TRBV7-2
CASSFLAGISYNEQFF,TGCGCCAGCAGCTTCCTAGCGGGGATCTCCTACAATGAGCAGTTCTTC,TRBD2,TRBJ2-1,.,16,TRBV5-1
CASRQKGRHSNQPQHF,TGTGCCAGCAGACAGAAGGGGAGGCATAGCAATCAGCCCCAGCATTTT,.,TRBJ1-5,.,16,TRBV28
CAWRVWGGASTDTQYF,TGTGCCTGGAGGGTCTGGGGCGGCGCTAGCACAGATACGCAGTATTTT,.,TRBJ2-3,.,16,TRBV30
CASGFQGTGVGTEAFF,TGTGCCAGTGGGTTTCAGGGGACAGGCGTTGGCACTGAAGCTTTCTTT,TRBD1,TRBJ1-1,.,16,TRBV12-5
CASSQIDGYEQYF,TGCGCCAGCAGCCAAATAGACGGGTACGAGCAGTACTTC,.,TRBJ2-7,.,13,TRBV4-3
CAWRTRVGTMNTEAFF,TGTGCCTGGAGAACCAGAGTGGGCACCATGAACACTGAAGCTTTCTTT,.,TRBJ1-1,few,16,TRBV30
CSVGTSPDTQYF,TGCAGCGTTGGGACTAGCCCAGATACGCAGTATTTT,TRBD2,TRBJ2-3,.,12,TRBV29-1
CASSPRGPLIRDEQFF,TGTGCCAGCAGCCCCAGGGGACCCCTAATTAGGGATGAGCAGTTCTTC,.,TRBJ2-1,.,16,TRBV7-9
CASSSAYEQYF,TGTGCCAGCAGTTCCGCCTACGAGCAGTACTTC,.,TRBJ2-7,.,11,TRBV28
CASSSGTGRGYTF,TGTGCCAGCAGCTCCGGGACAGGGCGAGGCTACACCTTC,TRBD1,TRBJ1-2,.,13,TRBV2
CASSFQSPEDTQYF,TGCGCCAGCAGCTTCCAGTCACCCGAAGATACGCAGTATTTT,.,TRBJ2-3,.,14,TRBV5-1
CASSLVQRGAGNEQFF,TGTGCCAGCAGCTTAGTCCAGCGGGGGGCTGGCAATGAGCAGTTCTTC,TRBD2,TRBJ2-1,.,16,TRBV11-2
CATSSGMGQGVHEQFF,TGTGCCACCAGCAGTGGTATGGGACAGGGTGTCCATGAGCAGTTCTTC,TRBD1,TRBJ2-1,.,16,TRBV15
CASSLDRGRLEKLFF,TGTGCCAGCAGTCTCGACAGGGGCCGCCTTGAAAAACTGTTTTTT,TRBD1,TRBJ1-4,.,15,TRBV2
CASRSTGAWGSNQPQHF,TGTGCCAGCAGATCAACAGGGGCTTGGGGTAGCAATCAGCCCCAGCATTTT,TRBD1,TRBJ1-5,.,17,TRBV2
CASSYRYEQYF,TGTGCCAGCAGTTATCGGTACGAGCAGTACTTC,.,TRBJ2-7,.,11,TRBV6-6
CASSQVQHQYF,TGTGCCAGCAGCCAAGTACAGCACCAGTACTTC,.,TRBJ2-5,few,11,TRBV14
CATTQGRQRNEKLFF,TGTGCCACCACTCAGGGGCGCCAGAGGAATGAAAAACTGTTTTTT,.,TRBJ1-4,.,15,TRBV15
CASSLRTDTEAFF,TGTGCCAGCAGCCTCCGAACGGACACTGAAGCTTTCTTT,.,TRBJ1-1,.,13,TRBV11-3
CASSEGYSGGTDTQYF,TGTGCCAGCAGTGAAGGTTACAGCGGGGGAACAGATACGCAGTATTTT,TRBD2,TRBJ2-3,.,16,TRBV2
CASSPPGNAHEQYF,TGTGCCAGCAGTCCCCCAGGGAATGCCCACGAGCAGTACTTC,.,TRBJ2-7,.,14,TRBV28
CASSLVLAGGQETQYF,TGTGCCAGCAGCTTGGTACTAGCGGGGGGTCAAGAGACCCAGTACTTC,TRBD2,TRBJ2-5,.,16,TRBV5-6
CASEDTGIPKGGNTIYF,TGTGCCTCCGAGGATACGGGGATCCCAAAGGGTGGAAACACCATATATTTT,.,TRBJ1-3,.,17,TRBV10-3
CSVAWRENTEAFF,TGCAGCGTCGCCTGGAGGGAGAACACTGAAGCTTTCTTT,.,TRBJ1-1,.,13,TRBV29-1
CASSHTSKGDTGELFF,TGTGCCAGCAGCCACACCTCTAAAGGGGACACCGGGGAGCTGTTTTTT,.,TRBJ2-2,.,16,TRBV16
CASRDPSGGTTDTQYF,TGCGCCAGCAGGGACCCTAGCGGGGGGACCACAGATACGCAGTATTTT,TRBD2,TRBJ2-3,.,16,TRBV10-2
CASSYPRDNTDTQYF,TGTGCCAGCAGTTATCCCAGGGATAACACAGATACGCAGTATTTT,.,TRBJ2-3,.,15,TRBV28
CSVEDSGVKQYF,TGCAGCGTTGAAGACTCGGGGGTGAAGCAGTACTTC,.,TRBJ2-5,.,12,TRBV29-1
CASSVRVGGASNEQFF,TGTGCCAGCAGTGTCCGAGTGGGGGGGGCTAGCAATGAGCAGTTCTTC,.,TRBJ2-1,.,16,TRBV6-4
CASSLPANYGYTF,TGTGCCAGCAGTTTACCAGCTAACTATGGCTACACCTTC,.,TRBJ1-2,.,13,TRBV28
CAWSVLATGIYGYTF,TGTGCCTGGAGTGTCCTGGCGACAGGGATCTATGGCTACACCTTC,TRBD1,TRBJ1-2,.,15,TRBV30
CASSPDRVGTEAFF,TGTGCCAGCAGTCCGGACAGGGTGGGCACTGAAGCTTTCTTT,TRBD1,TRBJ1-1,.,14,TRBV2
CAWSSTNTGELFF,TGTGCCTGGAGTTCTACGAACACCGGGGAGCTGTTTTTT,.,TRBJ2-2,.,13,TRBV30
CASSFVSGANTEAFF,TGTGCCAGCAGTTTCGTGTCAGGGGCGAACACTGAAGCTTTCTTT,.,TRBJ1-1,.,15,TRBV6-1
CSVVMWEGRADTQYF,TGCAGCGTTGTTATGTGGGAGGGCCGTGCAGATACGCAGTATTTT,TRBD2,TRBJ2-3,.,15,TRBV29-1
CASSLREHTEAFF,TGCGCCAGCAGCCTGAGAGAACACACTGAAGCTTTCTTT,.,TRBJ1-1,few,13,TRBV5-1
CASSRTSGSGDTQYF,TGTGCCAGCAGTCGCACTAGCGGGAGTGGAGATACGCAGTATTTT,TRBD2,TRBJ2-3,.,15,TRBV6-4
CATSRDRTGYGNTIYF,TGTGCCACCAGCAGAGATAGGACAGGGTACGGAAACACCATATATTTT,TRBD1,TRBJ1-3,.,16,TRBV15
CATPGTGRYEQYF,TGCGCCACCCCCGGGACAGGGAGATACGAGCAGTACTTC,TRBD1,TRBJ2-7,.,13,TRBV23-1
CACSEGLGPQHF,TGTGCCTGCAGCGAGGGATTAGGGCCCCAGCATTTT,.,TRBJ1-5,.,12,TRBV30
CASSPIGTGGTEAFF,TGCGCCAGCAGCCCTATAGGGACAGGGGGCACTGAAGCTTTCTTT,TRBD1,TRBJ1-1,once,15,TRBV4-1
CASSLRTENIQYF,TGTGCCAGCAGCTTACGGACAGAAAACATTCAGTACTTC,.,TRBJ2-4,once,13,TRBV7-8
CASSSTRDRRDEQFF,TGTGCCAGCAGTTCCACCCGGGACAGGAGGGATGAGCAGTTCTTC,TRBD1,TRBJ2-1,.,15,TRBV28
CASSLLAVNYEQYF,TGCGCCAGCAGCTTACTAGCGGTTAACTACGAGCAGTACTTC,TRBD2,TRBJ2-7,.,14,TRBV5-1
CAISAPGTENTEAFF,TGTGCCATCAGTGCACCCGGGACAGAGAACACTGAAGCTTTCTTT,TRBD1,TRBJ1-1,.,15,TRBV10-3
CASSWGVNYEQYF,TGTGCCAGCAGTTGGGGGGTTAACTACGAGCAGTACTTC,.,TRBJ2-7,.,13,TRBV6-6
CASSYPKQGVFYEQYF,TGTGCCAGCAGTTACCCAAAACAGGGGGTATTCTACGAGCAGTACTTC,TRBD1,TRBJ2-7,.,16,TRBV6-6
CASSPGQSSGNTIYF,TGTGCCAGTAGCCCTGGACAGTCCTCTGGAAACACCATATATTTT,.,TRBJ1-3,.,15,TRBV19
CATSRARLLNGYTF,TGTGCCACCAGCAGAGCCAGGCTCCTAAATGGCTACACCTTC,.,TRBJ1-2,.,14,TRBV15
CASSERTGNTGYTF,TGTGCCAGCAGTGAGAGAACAGGGAATACTGGCTACACCTTC,.,TRBJ1-2,.,14,TRBV2
CASSFNPGQPKSYEQYF,TGTGCCAGCAGTTTTAATCCGGGACAGCCGAAATCCTACGAGCAGTACTTC,TRBD1,TRBJ2-7,.,17,TRBV28
CATSRDRQTYEQYF,TGTGCCACCAGCAGAGATCGACAGACCTACGAGCAGTACTTC,.,TRBJ2-7,.,14,TRBV15
CATSHEGAGTDTQYF,TGTGCCACCAGCCACGAGGGGGCTGGCACAGATACGCAGTATTTT,TRBD1,TRBJ2-3,.,15,TRBV15
CASSGWEGRLRDTQYF,TGTGCCAGCAGTGGGTGGGAGGGTAGGCTTCGGGATACGCAGTATTTT,TRBD2,TRBJ2-3,.,16,TRBV27
CASSYGGEREEQFF,TGTGCCAGCAGTTATGGGGGAGAGCGGGAGGAGCAGTTCTTC,TRBD2,TRBJ2-1,.,14,TRBV6-5